This is a list of T cell receptor beta chains from one sample in a study of cytomegalovirus exposure and HLA in healthy donors. Sequencing used immunoSEQ multiplex PCR; TCRdb keeps in-frame clones, though not all of them. The sample has more than 100,000 clones, roughly three quarters seen once. Sequencing used PBMCs. Receptors were obtained from a woman between 55 and 75 years old in good health and CMV-seronegative. Both conserved end residues are part of each CDR3. Each record gives: V gene, D gene, CDR3 protein. The D gene is left open where the match is weak.

V: TRBV28; D: -; CDR3: CASSLGVRSNYGYTF
V: TRBV7-3; D: TRBD2; CDR3: CASSPELAGGNNEQFF
V: TRBV30; D: -; CDR3: CAWTRTPMNTEAFF
V: TRBV7-9; D: -; CDR3: CASSEGIRAATQYF
V: TRBV5-1; D: -; CDR3: CASSLAGHSSTDTQYF
V: TRBV9; D: -; CDR3: CASSVESGSTDTQYF
V: TRBV19; D: TRBD2; CDR3: CASSGVAGVVSYNEQFF
V: TRBV18; D: TRBD1; CDR3: CASSSLGQGAETQYF
V: TRBV7-3; D: TRBD2; CDR3: CASSLGGVGSYNEQFF
V: TRBV5-1; D: -; CDR3: CASSLEGLDYYEQYF
V: TRBV7-2; D: -; CDR3: CASSSPAGGVYSNQPQHF
V: TRBV28; D: -; CDR3: CASSRAAGAFF
V: TRBV7-3; D: TRBD2; CDR3: CASSPAGGPYEQYF
V: TRBV19; D: TRBD1; CDR3: CASSSGQGAQPQHF
V: TRBV7-9; D: -; CDR3: CARDGELFF
V: TRBV28; D: -; CDR3: CASSPPRGEKLFF
V: TRBV5-1; D: -; CDR3: CASSLPLGTDTQYF
V: TRBV6-1; D: -; CDR3: CASSEPNTDTQYF
V: TRBV18; D: TRBD1; CDR3: CASSPPGQAGGDTQYF
V: TRBV6-5; D: -; CDR3: CASSYLGRGHTETFF
V: TRBV7-6; D: -; CDR3: CASSPANGRGEQYF
V: TRBV7-8; D: -; CDR3: CASSPLPGWGELFF
V: TRBV4-1; D: TRBD1; CDR3: CANSPGRDRSKNEQYF
V: TRBV30; D: -; CDR3: CAWREPVNYGYTF
V: TRBV27; D: -; CDR3: CASRTKWRETYEQYF
V: TRBV29-1; D: TRBD1; CDR3: CSVVAQGAEKLFF
V: TRBV5-8; D: -; CDR3: CASSSTRLNEKLFF
V: TRBV30; D: -; CDR3: CAWSGRPDQPQHF
V: TRBV7-9; D: -; CDR3: CASSLGGAGAYEQYF
V: TRBV18; D: TRBD1; CDR3: CASSPGTATNEKLFF
V: TRBV5-1; D: -; CDR3: CASSRQLEYEQYF
V: TRBV27; D: -; CDR3: CASSLRGNTGELFF
V: TRBV2; D: TRBD1; CDR3: CARNRGGLGYGYTF
V: TRBV13; D: TRBD2; CDR3: CASSHRGTSGSSYNEQFF
V: TRBV5-1; D: TRBD1; CDR3: CASSPGQNNQPQHF
V: TRBV6-5; D: TRBD1; CDR3: CASSYGRGAEKLFF
V: TRBV7-2; D: TRBD1; CDR3: CASRDRAVSTEAFF
V: TRBV6-5; D: TRBD2; CDR3: CASSRGLAGDEQFF
V: TRBV7-9; D: -; CDR3: CASSLGVGGTGELFF
V: TRBV10-1; D: -; CDR3: CASSVLLTDTQYF
V: TRBV19; D: TRBD1; CDR3: CASRTGGSNEQFF
V: TRBV27; D: -; CDR3: CASHPGLTVSEQFF
V: TRBV27; D: TRBD2; CDR3: CASTPWSGGQTQYF
V: TRBV5-4; D: TRBD1; CDR3: CASSDHRGSISPLHF
V: TRBV4-1; D: TRBD1; CDR3: CASSQFQGALNTEAFF
V: TRBV7-8; D: TRBD2; CDR3: CASSFSAASGRMDEQFF
V: TRBV27; D: TRBD2; CDR3: CASSLGTSGGPQETQYF
V: TRBV7-3; D: TRBD2; CDR3: CASSLKAVSGGPQETQYF
V: TRBV5-1; D: TRBD2; CDR3: CASSPRGLAGGIQETQYF
V: TRBV7-8; D: TRBD1; CDR3: CASSRQTGNNSPLHF
V: TRBV11-3; D: -; CDR3: CASSLDRAGGELFF
V: TRBV18; D: -; CDR3: CASSPQEGIREKLFF
V: TRBV7-9; D: -; CDR3: CASRRELTDTQYF
V: TRBV9; D: TRBD2; CDR3: CASSARTGGTGELFF
V: TRBV28; D: TRBD1; CDR3: CASSLWTGGGETQYF
V: TRBV6-5; D: -; CDR3: CASSSGGVSYTEAFF
V: TRBV28; D: -; CDR3: CASSLSESYGYTF
V: TRBV4-1; D: -; CDR3: CASSQSGVFGQYF